A selection of T cell receptor beta chains follows, all from one sample in a study of response to subunit inactivated influenza vaccine. Each CDR3 protein gets one entry after TCRdb re-called the RT-PCR reads with MiXCR. The sample contains a few hundred thousand distinct CDR3 sequences, 14% of which appear only once. Sequenced material: PBMCs from blood, taken 12 days after vaccination. The receptors come from a man aged 50 to 59 who received an inactivated influenza vaccine. The CDR3 runs from the conserved cysteine through the conserved F or W. D genes are given only for firm matches. The size of a clone is reported for some rows only, either as once, few or many, or as a class for expanded clones.

d_call,j_call,v_call,clone_size,cdr3_nt,cdr3_aa
.,TRBJ2-1,TRBV2,few,TGTGCCAGCAGTGTATGGGGGACATCCAATGAGCAGTTCTTC,CASSVWGTSNEQFF
TRBD2,TRBJ2-7,TRBV7-2,few,TGTGCCAGCAGCCTATCTAGCGGGGGAATCTACGAGCAGTACTTC,CASSLSSGGIYEQYF
TRBD1,TRBJ1-1,TRBV10-3,.,TGTGCCACTTCCGGGACAGGGGACACTGAAGCTTTCTTT,CATSGTGDTEAFF
TRBD2,TRBJ2-5,TRBV11-2,.,TGTGCCAGCAGCTTAGTTTCGTCTAGCGGGAGTTTTAGCGGGACCCAGTACTTC,CASSLVSSSGSFSGTQYF
.,TRBJ2-2,TRBV6-1,.,TGTGCCAGCGGAACGGCGGGACAGAACACCGGGGAGCTGTTTTTT,CASGTAGQNTGELFF
.,TRBJ2-5,TRBV12-3/TRBV12-4,.,TGTGCCAGCAGTTTCTTATTCACGTTAGAGACCCAGTACTTC,CASSFLFTLETQYF
.,TRBJ2-1,TRBV6-5,few,TGTGCCAGCAGTTACCTGTTGGGGAAAGAAAATGAGCAGTTCTTC,CASSYLLGKENEQFF
.,TRBJ2-2,TRBV7-9,many,TGTGCCAGCAGCACGGCCGGCAGGGCGAACACCGGGGAGCTGTTTTTT,CASSTAGRANTGELFF
.,TRBJ2-1,TRBV11-3,few,TGTGCCAGCAGCTTTCAGGGGCCCTACAATGAGCAGTTCTTC,CASSFQGPYNEQFF
.,TRBJ2-1,TRBV20-1,.,TGCAGTGCTAGAGAGGATCAGGGGTCCTACAATGAGCAGTTCTTC,CSAREDQGSYNEQFF
TRBD1,TRBJ2-1,TRBV29-1,few,TGCAGCGTTAGGGGACAAACAGGGGGCCGGAATGAGCAGTTCTTC,CSVRGQTGGRNEQFF
.,TRBJ2-5,TRBV28,.,TGTGCCAGCAGTGCCCCTACCGGGGTTGGGGAGACCCAGTACTTC,CASSAPTGVGETQYF
TRBD1,TRBJ1-4,TRBV7-9,few,TGTGCCAGCAGCTCTGGACAGGCAGCAACTAATGAAAAACTGTTTTTT,CASSSGQAATNEKLFF
TRBD2,TRBJ2-1,TRBV28,few,TGTGCCAGCCAGACTCGAGGGGCGGGAGGATCCTACAATGAGCAGTTCTTC,CASQTRGAGGSYNEQFF
.,TRBJ2-7,TRBV4-1,.,TGCGCCAGCAGCCAAAGGACAGAGAGCTCCTACGAGCAGTACTTC,CASSQRTESSYEQYF
.,TRBJ2-5,TRBV4-3,few,TGCGCCAGCGGAGACCTGGGAGAGACCCAGTACTTC,CASGDLGETQYF
.,TRBJ2-7,TRBV30,.,TGTGCCTGGAGTGTATCTGGCGAGCAGTACTTC,CAWSVSGEQYF
TRBD2,TRBJ2-3,TRBV18,.,TGTGCCAGCTCACCTCGAAGTAGCGGGGGGCCCACAGATACGCAGTATTTT,CASSPRSSGGPTDTQYF
TRBD2,TRBJ2-3,TRBV9,few,TGTGCCAGCAGCATCAGCGGGGGACTCACAGATACGCAGTATTTT,CASSISGGLTDTQYF
TRBD2,TRBJ2-7,TRBV29-1,few,TGCAGCGTTGAAGATCCGGGGCTAGCGGGCTCCTACGAGCAGTACTTC,CSVEDPGLAGSYEQYF
.,TRBJ2-7,TRBV18,.,TGTGCCAGCAGGGCTTCCTACGAGCAGTACTTC,CASRASYEQYF
.,TRBJ1-5,TRBV20-1,few,TGCAGTGCTAGGTTGGGGGCCCAGCCCCAGCATTTT,CSARLGAQPQHF
.,TRBJ2-2,TRBV3-1,few,TGTGCCAGCAGGAGGGGGGGTCTTGAGACCGGGGAGCTGTTTTTT,CASRRGGLETGELFF
TRBD1,TRBJ1-6,TRBV5-1,.,TGCGCCAGCTCGCATACCGGGACAGGGAATTCACCCCTCCACTTT,CASSHTGTGNSPLHF
TRBD2,TRBJ2-5,TRBV5-6,few,TGTGCCAGCAGCTTGGGGCTAGCGGGGGGAAGGGAGACCCAGTACTTC,CASSLGLAGGRETQYF
TRBD1,TRBJ2-3,TRBV11-2,.,TGTGCCAGCAGCGGTTGGGGACAGGGCTCAGATACGCAGTATTTT,CASSGWGQGSDTQYF
TRBD1,TRBJ2-4,TRBV4-2,few,TGTGCCAGCAGCCCTGTCCCGGGACAGGGTAACATTCAGTACTTC,CASSPVPGQGNIQYF
.,TRBJ2-7,TRBV24-1,.,TGTGCCACCAGTGCCTCAAGGGGCAGGAGGTCGCTCTCCTACGAGCAGTACTTC,CATSASRGRRSLSYEQYF
.,TRBJ1-1,TRBV29-1,many,TGCAGCGTTATCGCCGAGAACACTGAAGCTTTCTTT,CSVIAENTEAFF
TRBD1,TRBJ2-1,TRBV5-1,few,TGCGCCAGCAGAACAGTAACAGGGGATTACTACAATGAGCAGTTCTTC,CASRTVTGDYYNEQFF
TRBD1,TRBJ2-7,TRBV24-1,few,TGTGCCACCAGTGATTCGGGTCGAGGGGGCAGAGCCTACGAGCAGTACTTC,CATSDSGRGGRAYEQYF
.,TRBJ2-2,TRBV4-3,few,TGCGCCAGCAGCTCGGGGAGCGGATCTGGGGAGCTGTTTTTT,CASSSGSGSGELFF
.,TRBJ2-7,TRBV30,.,TGTGCCTGGAGTAACAGGGCTTACGAGCAGTACTTC,CAWSNRAYEQYF